This T cell receptor (beta chain) was sequenced in a study of patients and donors after allogeneic stem cell transplantation. TCRdb passed the RT-PCR reads through MiXCR, listing each CDR3 protein once. Of roughly 230,000 distinct CDR3 sequences listed, around an eighth are singletons. J was trimmed by 5 bases and V by 1 base; bases with no gene match: 1. Germline values: CDR1 LNHDA, CDR2 SQIVND (reference sequence). The CDR3 runs to 13 residues. Sequenced input: blood, either unsorted or a sorted T cell fraction (not recorded which). This sequence joins TRBV19 and TRBJ1-1, with 7 nucleotides matching TRBD1. The sequence was obtained from a human donor who was either an allogeneic HSCT recipient or a stem cell or donor lymphocyte infusion donor (not recorded which). It is not recorded whose cells these are; they may come from a transplant donor. CDR3 protein: CASSIARGTEAFF. DNA of the CDR3: TGTGCCAGTAGTATAGCCAGGGGGACTGAAGCTTTCTTT.